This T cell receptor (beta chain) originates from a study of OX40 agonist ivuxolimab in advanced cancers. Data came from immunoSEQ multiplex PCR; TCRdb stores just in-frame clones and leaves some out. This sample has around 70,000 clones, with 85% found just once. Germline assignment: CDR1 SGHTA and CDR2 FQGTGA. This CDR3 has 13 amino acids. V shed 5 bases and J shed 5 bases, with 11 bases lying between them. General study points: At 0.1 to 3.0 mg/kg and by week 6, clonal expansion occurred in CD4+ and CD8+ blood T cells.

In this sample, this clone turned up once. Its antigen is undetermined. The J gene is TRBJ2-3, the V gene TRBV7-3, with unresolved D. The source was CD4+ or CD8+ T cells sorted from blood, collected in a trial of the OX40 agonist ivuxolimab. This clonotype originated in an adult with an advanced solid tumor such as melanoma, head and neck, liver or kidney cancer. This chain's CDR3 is CASSQNREDTQYF. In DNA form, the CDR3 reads TGTGCCAGCAGCCAGAACCGCGAAGATACGCAGTATTTT.